The entry that follows covers one T cell receptor beta chain sequence. Its specificity is not known. The entry originates in a study of T cells in narcolepsy. Broader study findings: Comparing one patient's CSF and blood CD4+ clonotypes highlighted HCRT- and TRIB2-specific autoreactive clonotypes.

Germline CDR1 and CDR2: MNHEY and SMNVEV (reference sequence). V shed 3 bases and J shed 5 bases, with 14 bases lying between them. The CDR3 sequence is 14 residues long. Only in-frame clones appear in the TCRdb table, and some are missing; sequencing was by immunoSEQ multiplex PCR. The sample comprises around 20,000 clones, roughly 94% of which are singletons, and 0.9% to 1.2% rests with the top ten. The V and J genes are TRBV27 and TRBJ2-7; D is tentatively TRBD1 or TRBD2 (5 bases each). The sample comprised CD45RA- memory CD4+ T cells from PBMCs. The sequence came from a human donor with narcolepsy. CDR3: CASSLVPGAHEQYF. The CDR3 coding sequence is TGTGCCAGCAGTTTGGTCCCCGGGGCCCACGAGCAGTACTTC.